This TCR beta chain stems from a study of shared clonotypes between healthy human individuals. Trimming cost V 5 bases and J 2 bases, with 10 bases left between them. The CDR3 has 14 amino acids. Germline loops: CDR1 KGHSH, CDR2 LQKENI. The assay was immunoSEQ multiplex PCR, and TCRdb's table has in-frame clones only and misses some. The sample contains around 2.1 million clones, under 97% of which appear only once. Study-level points and caveats: Sequencing of the sorted subsets was shown by rarefaction to be incomplete despite large depth.

A note on this clone: Its specificity is not known.

This TCR was recovered from a man between 18 and 35 years old in good health. The specimen was naive CD4+ T cells sorted from blood. The subset here: CD45RA+ positively selected. The genes are TRBV18 and TRBJ2-4; D is perhaps TRBD1 (5 bases). The CDR3 spells CASSSPGTKNIQYF. The DNA for the CDR3 is TGTGCCAGCTCATCCCCAGGGACCAAAAACATTCAGTACTTC.